This T cell receptor beta chain emerged from a study of blood T cell repertoires in COVID-19. Study context: Donors in the United States, Italy and Spain gave samples during acute or convalescent COVID-19. Sample material is recorded as cDNA or gDNA derived from T cells, B-cell-depleted T cells, or PBMCs.

Seattle patient enrollment occurred during active infection, with longitudinal follow-up thereafter. Authors' processing steps: Amplification with reference gene primers provided the estimates of nucleated cell counts. TCRdb's table, derived via immunoSEQ multiplex PCR, lists solely in-frame clones and lacks some. V, J and clone size were drawn from that table, and D and trimming were deduced from the DNA. Here the sample spans more than 85,000 clones, approximately 90% being singletons. The CDR3 has 13 amino acids. Per the germline V gene, CDR1 is SGHNT and CDR2 is YYREEE (reference sequence). Trimming shortened V by 6 bases and J by 3 bases, and 13 bases separated the two germline ends.

The chain is built from TRBV5-4 and TRBJ2-7, with a possible D match to TRBD1 (6 bases). Specimen: peripheral blood. The receptor was derived from a human donor with COVID-19, enrolled during active disease. The donor label of this sample is uncertain. The CDR3 spells CASKLQGSYEQYF. The CDR3 nucleotides are TGTGCCAGCAAGCTACAGGGAAGCTACGAGCAGTACTTC.